Listed below are T cell receptor beta chains from one sample, sequenced in a study of early T cells in non-severe SARS-CoV-2 infection. TCRdb re-analysed the 5' RACE reads in MiXCR, keeping a single row per CDR3 protein. The sample records tens of thousands of distinct CDR3 sequences, nearly 5% being singletons. The specimen was whole blood. These receptors were collected from an adult who was a healthcare worker with PCR-confirmed SARS-CoV-2 infection or an uninfected control (not recorded which). The CDR3 runs from the conserved cysteine through the conserved F or W. Fields, in order: D gene, V gene, J gene, clone size, CDR3 protein, CDR3 DNA. D genes are given only for firm matches. Clone size is stated in some rows and not others, as once, few, many or a class when expanded.

D gene: TRBD2; V gene: TRBV20-1; J gene: TRBJ2-7; clone size: many; CDR3 protein: CSARDRKAGSYEQYF; CDR3 DNA: TGCAGTGCTAGAGATCGGAAAGCGGGGTCCTACGAGCAGTACTTC
D gene: .; V gene: TRBV7-9; J gene: TRBJ1-2; clone size: many; CDR3 protein: CASSLGAGNYGYTF; CDR3 DNA: TGTGCCAGCAGCTTAGGAGCAGGGAACTATGGCTACACCTTC
D gene: TRBD2; V gene: TRBV7-8; J gene: TRBJ2-2; clone size: many; CDR3 protein: CASSPSGQNTGELFF; CDR3 DNA: TGTGCCAGCAGCCCTAGCGGGCAAAACACCGGGGAGCTGTTTTTT
D gene: .; V gene: TRBV6-2/TRBV6-3; J gene: TRBJ1-1; clone size: .; CDR3 protein: CASSYWGEFASNEAFF; CDR3 DNA: TGTGCCAGCAGTTACTGGGGGGAGTTCGCTAGCAATGAAGCTTTCTTT
D gene: TRBD1; V gene: TRBV20-1; J gene: TRBJ1-3; clone size: many; CDR3 protein: CSARPGGSAGNTIYF; CDR3 DNA: TGCAGTGCTAGGCCAGGGGGCTCGGCAGGAAACACCATATATTTT
D gene: .; V gene: TRBV7-8; J gene: TRBJ1-3; clone size: many; CDR3 protein: CASSLVGLDLSSGNTIYF; CDR3 DNA: TGTGCCAGCAGCTTAGTGGGTCTAGATCTATCCTCTGGAAACACCATATATTTT
D gene: TRBD1; V gene: TRBV7-9; J gene: TRBJ1-3; clone size: few; CDR3 protein: CASTLDREVRGTIYF; CDR3 DNA: TGTGCCAGCACCCTTGACAGGGAGGTTCGGGGCACCATATATTTT
D gene: TRBD2; V gene: TRBV5-6; J gene: TRBJ2-1; clone size: .; CDR3 protein: CASSSRLAGVDNEQFF; CDR3 DNA: TGTGCCAGCAGCTCGCGACTAGCGGGAGTAGACAATGAGCAGTTCTTC
D gene: .; V gene: TRBV12-3/TRBV12-4; J gene: TRBJ1-1; clone size: few; CDR3 protein: CASSLVSVYTEAFF; CDR3 DNA: TGTGCCAGCAGTTTAGTGTCCGTCTACACTGAAGCTTTCTTT
D gene: .; V gene: TRBV12-3/TRBV12-4; J gene: TRBJ1-1; clone size: many; CDR3 protein: CASRLTGAGTEAFF; CDR3 DNA: TGTGCCAGCCGTCTGACGGGGGCTGGCACTGAAGCTTTCTTT
D gene: TRBD1; V gene: TRBV11-2; J gene: TRBJ2-3; clone size: few; CDR3 protein: CASSSWTGRSTDTQYF; CDR3 DNA: TGTGCCAGCAGCTCCTGGACAGGGAGAAGCACAGATACGCAGTATTTT
D gene: .; V gene: TRBV7-9; J gene: TRBJ1-2; clone size: few; CDR3 protein: CASSHVVATNYGYTF; CDR3 DNA: TGTGCCAGCAGCCATGTTGTCGCAACTAACTATGGCTACACCTTC
D gene: .; V gene: TRBV5-1; J gene: TRBJ2-1; clone size: few; CDR3 protein: CASTVYNEQFF; CDR3 DNA: TGCGCCTCGACAGTCTACAATGAGCAGTTCTTC
D gene: .; V gene: TRBV4-1; J gene: TRBJ1-4; clone size: many; CDR3 protein: CASGLGASNRPLPTNEKLFF; CDR3 DNA: TGCGCCAGCGGGCTGGGCGCTTCAAACAGGCCTCTCCCAACTAATGAAAAACTGTTTTTT
D gene: .; V gene: TRBV6-5; J gene: TRBJ1-2; clone size: many; CDR3 protein: CASSYSPGLVDGYTF; CDR3 DNA: TGTGCCAGCAGTTACTCCCCCGGGCTGGTCGATGGCTACACCTTC
D gene: TRBD2; V gene: TRBV12-3/TRBV12-4; J gene: TRBJ2-2; clone size: .; CDR3 protein: CASSPTSGSDTGELFF; CDR3 DNA: TGTGCCAGCAGTCCTACTAGCGGGAGCGACACCGGGGAGCTGTTTTTT
D gene: TRBD2; V gene: TRBV28; J gene: TRBJ2-5; clone size: few; CDR3 protein: CASSIAGPKETQYF; CDR3 DNA: TGTGCCAGCAGTATAGCGGGACCCAAAGAGACCCAGTACTTC
D gene: .; V gene: TRBV27; J gene: TRBJ2-1; clone size: many; CDR3 protein: CAIRGSSYNEQFF; CDR3 DNA: TGTGCCATTAGGGGGAGCTCCTACAATGAGCAGTTCTTC
D gene: TRBD1; V gene: TRBV29-1; J gene: TRBJ1-2; clone size: .; CDR3 protein: CSVTRQGSNGYTF; CDR3 DNA: TGCAGCGTTACCAGACAGGGAAGTAATGGCTACACCTTC
D gene: .; V gene: TRBV7-9; J gene: TRBJ2-3; clone size: many; CDR3 protein: CASSSVGTDTQYF; CDR3 DNA: TGTGCCAGCAGCTCCGTTGGCACAGATACGCAGTATTTT
D gene: .; V gene: TRBV5-1; J gene: TRBJ2-3; clone size: few; CDR3 protein: CASNEDSRLDTQYF; CDR3 DNA: TGCGCCAGCAATGAGGACAGCCGACTGGATACGCAGTATTTT
D gene: TRBD1; V gene: TRBV15; J gene: TRBJ1-2; clone size: .; CDR3 protein: CATSRGDRGYGYTF; CDR3 DNA: TGTGCCACCAGCAGAGGGGACAGGGGTTATGGCTACACCTTC
D gene: .; V gene: TRBV30; J gene: TRBJ1-4; clone size: many; CDR3 protein: CAWSEGITTNEKLFF; CDR3 DNA: TGTGCCTGGAGTGAAGGGATCACAACTAATGAAAAACTGTTTTTT
D gene: TRBD2; V gene: TRBV7-9; J gene: TRBJ2-1; clone size: few; CDR3 protein: CASSLFSGGVNEQFF; CDR3 DNA: TGTGCCAGCAGCTTGTTTAGCGGGGGGGTCAATGAGCAGTTCTTC
D gene: .; V gene: TRBV5-5; J gene: TRBJ2-7; clone size: many; CDR3 protein: CASSLEPGFSYEQYF; CDR3 DNA: TGTGCCAGCAGCTTAGAGCCGGGGTTCTCCTACGAGCAGTACTTC
D gene: TRBD1; V gene: TRBV6-4; J gene: TRBJ1-1; clone size: .; CDR3 protein: CASSRGLGDTEAFF; CDR3 DNA: TGTGCCAGCAGTAGGGGGCTGGGGGACACTGAAGCTTTCTTT
D gene: .; V gene: TRBV12-3/TRBV12-4; J gene: TRBJ1-2; clone size: .; CDR3 protein: CASRAPAEKADGYTF; CDR3 DNA: TGTGCCAGCAGGGCACCCGCCGAGAAGGCCGATGGCTACACCTTC
D gene: .; V gene: TRBV20-1; J gene: TRBJ2-1; clone size: .; CDR3 protein: CSAPSSYNEQFF; CDR3 DNA: TGCAGTGCACCTAGCTCCTACAATGAGCAGTTCTTC
D gene: TRBD1; V gene: TRBV20-1; J gene: TRBJ1-5; clone size: many; CDR3 protein: CSATRQGGQPQHF; CDR3 DNA: TGCAGTGCTACTCGACAGGGGGGACAGCCCCAGCATTTT
D gene: .; V gene: TRBV11-2; J gene: TRBJ1-6; clone size: many; CDR3 protein: CASSQVSFPLHF; CDR3 DNA: TGTGCCAGCAGCCAAGTATCGTTTCCCCTCCACTTT
D gene: TRBD2; V gene: TRBV6-5; J gene: TRBJ2-5; clone size: .; CDR3 protein: CASSPSTSGMGETQYF; CDR3 DNA: TGTGCCAGCAGCCCTTCTACTAGCGGGATGGGAGAGACCCAGTACTTC
D gene: .; V gene: TRBV29-1; J gene: TRBJ2-4; clone size: few; CDR3 protein: CSVASPAKNIQYF; CDR3 DNA: TGCAGCGTTGCCTCACCAGCCAAAAACATTCAGTACTTC
D gene: TRBD1; V gene: TRBV9; J gene: TRBJ1-4; clone size: many; CDR3 protein: CASSVGGQGGEKLFF; CDR3 DNA: TGTGCCAGCAGCGTTGGAGGACAGGGTGGGGAAAAACTGTTTTTT
D gene: TRBD2; V gene: TRBV10-3; J gene: TRBJ2-7; clone size: .; CDR3 protein: CAISESVSGGGNEQYF; CDR3 DNA: TGTGCCATCAGTGAAAGTGTTAGCGGGGGTGGAAACGAGCAGTACTTC
D gene: TRBD1; V gene: TRBV11-2; J gene: TRBJ2-1; clone size: many; CDR3 protein: CASSRGQVSYNEQFF; CDR3 DNA: TGTGCCAGCAGCCGGGGACAGGTTTCCTACAATGAGCAGTTCTTC
D gene: TRBD1; V gene: TRBV18; J gene: TRBJ1-5; clone size: few; CDR3 protein: CASSAPSGGGNQPQHF; CDR3 DNA: TGTGCCAGCTCAGCCCCCTCAGGGGGTGGCAATCAGCCCCAGCATTTT
D gene: .; V gene: TRBV6-6; J gene: TRBJ1-1; clone size: many; CDR3 protein: CASSGHPETGWGTEAFF; CDR3 DNA: TGTGCCAGCAGTGGGCATCCGGAGACCGGGTGGGGCACTGAAGCTTTCTTT
D gene: .; V gene: TRBV6-1; J gene: TRBJ2-7; clone size: .; CDR3 protein: CASSPGVIYEQYF; CDR3 DNA: TGTGCCAGCAGTCCGGGGGTTATCTACGAGCAGTACTTC
D gene: .; V gene: TRBV5-4; J gene: TRBJ2-7; clone size: many; CDR3 protein: CASSLPGEARGEQYF; CDR3 DNA: TGTGCCAGCAGCTTGCCAGGGGAAGCTCGAGGCGAGCAGTACTTC
D gene: .; V gene: TRBV30; J gene: TRBJ2-7; clone size: .; CDR3 protein: CAWSSGGPYEQYF; CDR3 DNA: TGTGCCTGGAGTAGTGGGGGTCCCTACGAGCAGTACTTC
D gene: .; V gene: TRBV28; J gene: TRBJ2-7; clone size: few; CDR3 protein: CASSPMTVSSYEQYF; CDR3 DNA: TGTGCCAGCAGTCCCATGACAGTTAGCTCCTACGAGCAGTACTTC
D gene: .; V gene: TRBV20-1; J gene: TRBJ2-1; clone size: many; CDR3 protein: CSARGDYNEQFF; CDR3 DNA: TGCAGTGCTAGAGGCGACTACAATGAGCAGTTCTTC
D gene: .; V gene: TRBV20-1; J gene: TRBJ1-1; clone size: many; CDR3 protein: CSATGRLQGNTEAFF; CDR3 DNA: TGCAGTGCTACAGGGCGTCTCCAGGGGAACACTGAAGCTTTCTTT
D gene: .; V gene: TRBV7-3; J gene: TRBJ2-1; clone size: many; CDR3 protein: CASSLSGSGNNEQFF; CDR3 DNA: TGTGCCAGCAGCTTAAGTGGGAGCGGCAACAATGAGCAGTTCTTC
D gene: TRBD2; V gene: TRBV11-2; J gene: TRBJ2-3; clone size: many; CDR3 protein: CASSFPTSGGLRDTQYF; CDR3 DNA: TGTGCCAGCAGCTTTCCGACTAGCGGGGGGTTGAGAGATACGCAGTATTTT
D gene: .; V gene: TRBV20-1; J gene: TRBJ1-3; clone size: few; CDR3 protein: CSATSGNTIYF; CDR3 DNA: TGCAGTGCTACCTCTGGAAACACCATATATTTT
D gene: .; V gene: TRBV29-1; J gene: TRBJ2-7; clone size: .; CDR3 protein: CSAGTAAYEQYF; CDR3 DNA: TGCAGCGCCGGGACCGCCGCCTACGAGCAGTACTTC
D gene: .; V gene: TRBV5-1; J gene: TRBJ2-6; clone size: many; CDR3 protein: CASSLEQGSGANVLTF; CDR3 DNA: TGCGCCAGCAGCTTGGAACAGGGCTCTGGGGCCAACGTCCTGACTTTC
D gene: .; V gene: TRBV7-8; J gene: TRBJ1-1; clone size: few; CDR3 protein: CASSSLLGGGTEAFF; CDR3 DNA: TGTGCCAGCAGCTCCCTTCTTGGGGGTGGCACTGAAGCTTTCTTT
D gene: .; V gene: TRBV13; J gene: TRBJ2-7; clone size: many; CDR3 protein: CASSSTGGPSYEQYF; CDR3 DNA: TGTGCCAGCAGCTCCACGGGGGGCCCCTCCTACGAGCAGTACTTC
D gene: .; V gene: TRBV7-9; J gene: TRBJ1-4; clone size: .; CDR3 protein: CASSIRGLVATNEKLFF; CDR3 DNA: TGTGCCAGCAGCATCAGGGGTCTAGTCGCAACTAATGAAAAACTGTTTTTT
D gene: .; V gene: TRBV19; J gene: TRBJ2-2; clone size: many; CDR3 protein: CASSIGGGELFF; CDR3 DNA: TGTGCCAGTAGTATAGGAGGCGGGGAGCTGTTTTTT
D gene: .; V gene: TRBV5-4; J gene: TRBJ1-5; clone size: many; CDR3 protein: CASSEIQGVNQPQHF; CDR3 DNA: TGTGCCAGCAGCGAAATACAGGGTGTGAATCAGCCCCAGCATTTT
D gene: .; V gene: TRBV7-9; J gene: TRBJ2-3; clone size: .; CDR3 protein: CASSLEISSTDTQYF; CDR3 DNA: TGTGCCAGCAGCTTAGAGATTTCTAGTACAGATACGCAGTATTTT
D gene: .; V gene: TRBV7-3; J gene: TRBJ2-5; clone size: few; CDR3 protein: CASSLRGQGRETQYF; CDR3 DNA: TGTGCCAGCAGCTTAAGGGGCCAGGGTCGAGAGACCCAGTACTTC